A selection of T cell receptor beta chains follows, all from one sample in a study of PD-L1 blockade in urothelial cancer. Generated by immunoSEQ multiplex PCR, the TCRdb table keeps only in-frame clones and is missing some. Among roughly 53,000 clones, about 83% were seen once, and the ten largest hold about 14%. The sample here was PBMCs, taken around atezolizumab (anti-PD-L1) treatment. These receptors all stem from a woman aged 55-69 years with urothelial cancer. Each CDR3 is given with its conserved first and last residue. Each record gives: J gene, D gene, clone size, V gene, CDR3 protein, CDR3 DNA. D genes are given only for firm matches. The size of a clone is reported for some rows only, either as once, few or many, or as a class for expanded clones.

>TRBJ2-3|TRBD1|NA|TRBV6-1
CASMRTGGPDTQYF
TGTGCCAGCATGAGGACAGGGGGCCCAGATACGCAGTATTTT
>TRBJ1-4|TRBD1|NA|TRBV14
CASSLRGVNEKLFF
TGTGCCAGCAGCCTCAGGGGGGTAAATGAAAAACTGTTTTTT
>TRBJ1-5|NA|NA|TRBV18
CASSPRGGGNQPQHF
TGTGCCAGCTCACCACGGGGCGGGGGCAATCAGCCCCAGCATTTT
>TRBJ2-5|TRBD1|NA|TRBV7-2
CASSHRDRKETQYF
TGTGCCAGCAGCCACCGGGACAGAAAAGAGACCCAGTACTTC
>TRBJ2-5|NA|few|TRBV15
CATSPNLGRGAGETQYF
TGTGCCACCAGCCCCAACCTAGGGAGGGGGGCAGGGGAGACCCAGTACTTC
>TRBJ2-2|TRBD1|once|TRBV5-1
CASRETGVDTGELFF
TGCGCCAGCAGAGAGACAGGGGTCGACACCGGGGAGCTGTTTTTT
>TRBJ1-2|NA|once|TRBV7-8
CASSLVGGGNYGYTF
TGTGCCAGCAGCTTAGTCGGGGGAGGGAACTATGGCTACACCTTC
>TRBJ2-7|TRBD2|NA|TRBV7-2
CASSSHSVAGGAQYF
TGTGCCAGCAGCTCCCATTCGGTAGCGGGGGGGGCGCAGTACTTC
>TRBJ1-5|NA|NA|TRBV28
CASITSQGSGNQPQHF
TGTGCCAGCATAACCTCGCAGGGATCCGGCAATCAGCCCCAGCATTTT
>TRBJ2-4|TRBD2|NA|TRBV7-2
CASKSGGAKNIQYF
TGTGCCAGCAAAAGCGGGGGGGCCAAAAACATTCAGTACTTC
>TRBJ2-2|TRBD1|NA|TRBV2
CANRDRGRELFF
TGTGCCAACCGGGACAGGGGCAGGGAGCTGTTTTTT
>TRBJ1-2|TRBD1|NA|TRBV11-2
CASSLDGQGKDGYTF
TGTGCCAGCAGCTTAGATGGACAGGGCAAGGATGGCTACACCTTC
>TRBJ1-2|NA|NA|TRBV10-3
CAISEPGYGYTF
TGTGCCATCAGTGAACCCGGTTATGGCTACACCTTC
>TRBJ2-3|NA|NA|TRBV7-2
CASSGGFNTDTQYF
TGTGCCAGCAGCGGGGGGTTCAACACAGATACGCAGTATTTT
>TRBJ2-1|TRBD2|NA|TRBV6-4
CASSDGAGAYNEQFF
TGTGCCAGCAGTGACGGGGCGGGAGCCTACAATGAGCAGTTCTTC
>TRBJ1-4|NA|NA|TRBV19
CASSTAGNDEKLFF
TGTGCCAGTAGTACCGCGGGGAATGATGAAAAACTGTTTTTT
>TRBJ2-2|TRBD1|NA|TRBV29-1
CSPGDGQGVNTGELFF
TGCAGCCCGGGGGACGGACAGGGAGTGAACACCGGGGAGCTGTTTTTT